This T cell receptor (beta chain) appears in the sequencing data of a study of CD8 T cells in Susac syndrome. CDR3 size: 15 residues. Germline CDR1 and CDR2: SQVTM and ANQGSEA. V lost 7 bases to trimming and J lost 4 bases, with 22 bases between them. In blood CD8+ and CD4+ T cells, TCR beta underwent sequencing. It was with random hexamers that roughly 0.45 to 1 ug RNA was reverse transcribed. It was immunoSEQ multiplex PCR that amplified TCR beta CDR3 across 54 Vbeta and 13 Jbeta. TCRdb re-derived calls from the immunoSEQ multiplex PCR reads in MiXCR, one entry per CDR3 protein. Of 150,000 to 200,000 distinct CDR3 sequences listed, about 93% were seen once; the top ten hold roughly 0.13%.

Sequencing input: CD4+ T cells from PBMCs. The chain couples TRBV29-1 to TRBJ2-5; TRBD1 might be the D (7 bases). The TCR sequence derives from a human donor in good health. DNA for the CDR3: TGCAGCGCCCAGGTGGGGGGAAGGGGGCGAGAGACCCAGTACTTC. It translates to CSAQVGGRGRETQYF. Variable domain in full (rest from reference TRBV29-1 and TRBJ2-5): SAVISQKPSRDICQRGTSLTIQCQVDSQVTMMFWYRQQPGQSLTLIATANQGSEATYESGFVIDKFPISRPNLTFSTLTVSNMSPEDSSIYLCSAQVGGRGRETQYFGPGTRLLVL.